This TCR beta chain was profiled in a study of T cells after yellow fever vaccination. For the study at large: The authors prepared low-cell-number fractions using SMART-Seq v4 Ultra Low Input. Study-wide findings and caveats: Although the secondary response was weaker, it peaked faster, at day 5 versus 15. Detected again after the booster were most primary-vaccination clones, at 96% CD4 and 88% CD8.

This CDR3 is built from 14 residues. V was trimmed by 6 bases and J by 3 bases, leaving 14 bases between them. This clonotype was seen at least ten times. Its antigen remains unidentified. In making TCR cDNA, 5'RACE template switching added a universal primer site and UMIs to it. TCRdb recomputed calls from the 5' RACE reads with MiXCR, one row per CDR3 protein. Altogether 450,000 to 550,000 distinct CDR3 sequences are present, less than 25% being singletons, with the ten largest covering roughly a sixth. The sequence was collected from a man aged 18-30 years who received the YFV17D yellow fever vaccine. Specimen: PBMCs, collected approximately 22 days after the first yellow fever vaccination. V is TRBV12-3 or TRBV12-4 and J is TRBJ1-1; a weak D match, TRBD1 (6 bases). The CDR3 bases are TGTGCCAGCAGCATACAGGGCCACCACACTGAAGCTTTCTTT. Its protein is CASSIQGHHTEAFF.